The source of this T cell receptor (beta chain) is a study of blood T cell repertoires in COVID-19. About the study: From T cells, B-cell-depleted T cells, or PBMCs came the material, which was cDNA or gDNA.

Study processing details: Using reference gene primer amplification, nucleated cell counts were estimated. Sequencing was performed with immunoSEQ multiplex PCR; in TCRdb, only in-frame clones are kept and a portion is missing. V and J calls plus clone size are reproduced from that table; the DNA served to infer D and trimming. The sample has approximately 330,000 clones; roughly 90% are singletons. The CDR3 runs to 14 residues. Trimming pared 4 bases from V and 0 bases from J, leaving 7 bases between. Germline CDR1 SNHLY, CDR2 FYNNEI. This clonotype was obtained from a man aged 30-40 years with COVID-19, enrolled during active disease. V usage is TRBV2 and J usage is TRBJ1-5; no definite D call. What was sequenced was peripheral blood. The CDR3 sequence: CASSGQNSNQPQHF. The DNA for the CDR3 is TGTGCCAGCAGTGGTCAAAATAGCAATCAGCCCCAGCATTTT.